These 14 T cell receptor beta chains were sequenced from one sample in a study of CD8 T cells in Susac syndrome. Reverse transcription of about 0.45 to 1 ug RNA was performed with random hexamers. TCRdb re-derived calls from the immunoSEQ multiplex PCR reads in MiXCR, one entry per CDR3 protein. Of some 150,000 distinct CDR3 sequences listed, roughly 94% are singletons. Sequencing used CD8+ T cells from PBMCs. These TCRs come from a human donor with multiple sclerosis.

The chain combines TRBV20-1 with TRBJ1-2, with D possibly matching TRBD1 (6 bases). The CDR3 has 10 amino acids. Germline loops: CDR1 DFQATT, CDR2 SNEGSKA (reference sequence). The germline V and J ends were trimmed by 4 bases and 8 bases, with 8 bases remaining between them. CDR3 amino acids: CSATGDGYTF. DNA for the CDR3: TGCAGTGCTACAGGGGACGGCTACACCTTC.

The rearrangement uses TRBV20-1 and TRBJ2-1; D not resolved. V dropped 0 bases and J dropped 4 bases, with 13 bases sitting between them. The CDR3 sequence is 15 residues long. CDR1 is DFQATT and CDR2 is SNEGSKA in the germline V gene (reference sequence). CDR3 sequence reads: CSARDVGNPYNEQFF. The DNA for the CDR3 is TGCAGTGCTAGAGATGTGGGGAATCCGTACAATGAGCAGTTCTTC.

CDR3: CSVEKGARGKNYGYTF. In DNA form, the CDR3 reads TGCAGCGTTGAGAAGGGAGCCAGGGGAAAGAACTATGGCTACACCTTC. The chain is built from TRBV29-1 and TRBJ1-2, with a tentative D call TRBD1 (6 bases). Trimming pared 3 bases from V and 2 bases from J, leaving 19 bases between. CDR3 length equals 16 residues. Germline assignment: CDR1 SQVTM and CDR2 ANQGSEA.

V gene TRBV10-3 combines with J gene TRBJ2-3; no firm D call. The CDR3 spans 13 residues. Per germline, CDR1 ENHRY and CDR2 SYGVKD. V dropped 4 bases and J dropped 4 bases, with 9 bases sitting between them. The chain's CDR3 is CAISVSKADTQYF. CDR3 coding DNA: TGTGCCATCAGTGTGAGTAAAGCAGATACGCAGTATTTT.

The J gene is TRBJ1-5, the V gene TRBV5-6; TRBD1 aligns across 9 bases. The CDR3 runs to 17 residues. Germline assignment: CDR1 SGHDT and CDR2 YYEEEE. Trimming cost V 4 bases and J 0 bases; bases outside gene matches: 8. CDR3 loop: CASSPDRGKDSNQPQHF. Here the CDR3 DNA reads TGTGCCAGCAGCCCGGACAGGGGCAAGGATAGCAATCAGCCCCAGCATTTT.

The V gene is TRBV27, the J gene TRBJ2-3; D is perhaps TRBD2 (6 bases). From germline, CDR1 is MNHEY and CDR2 SMNVEV (reference sequence). The CDR3 is 14 residues long. V lost 4 bases and J 4 bases, leaving 12 bases between the germline ends. This CDR3 is CASSWSGSPDTQYF. CDR3 DNA: TGTGCCAGCAGTTGGAGCGGGTCCCCAGATACGCAGTATTTT.

As regards this clonotype: The junction and the germline gene differ at one end; a read error may be behind it. The V and J genes are TRBV29-1 and TRBJ1-2; D unresolved. This CDR3 contains 14 residues. Germline CDR1 reads SQVTM; CDR2 reads ANQGSEA. The DNA for the CDR3 is TGCAGCGCTGAAGGCTCGGTAGACCGCTATGGCTACACCTTC. Protein: CSAEGSVDRYGYTF.

The rearrangement uses TRBV20-1 and TRBJ1-6; tentatively, D is TRBD1 (5 bases). The CDR3 consists of 15 residues. Germline-derived CDR1 and CDR2 are DFQATT and SNEGSKA (reference sequence). Trimming stripped 5 bases from V and 7 bases from J, with 18 bases between. The CDR3 loop reads CSAQRGVMGNSPLHF. The CDR3 nucleotides read TGCAGTGCTCAGCGGGGGGTTATGGGGAATTCACCCCTCCACTTT.

This clonotype was counted a single time. The chain carries TRBV20-1 and TRBJ1-6; 9 bases are a match to TRBD1. The CDR3 runs 20 residues. Unmatched junction bases numbered 19, after V lost 3 bases and J lost 4 bases. Germline loops: CDR1 DFQATT, CDR2 SNEGSKA (reference sequence). In DNA, the CDR3 is TGCAGTGCTAGCGCCGGGACAGGGACCGCCGGGAACCTTTATAATTCACCCCTCCACTTT. Amino acid sequence: CSASAGTGTAGNLYNSPLHF.

The chain carries TRBV29-1 and TRBJ1-2; D remains unclear. V lost 3 bases and J 6 bases, leaving 8 bases between the germline ends. CDR1 and CDR2 (germline): SQVTM, ANQGSEA. The CDR3 is 11 residues long. CDR3 sequence: CSVDTRDGYTF. Written as DNA, the CDR3 is TGCAGCGTTGACACCCGAGATGGCTACACCTTC.

The chain couples TRBV5-6 to TRBJ1-1; D remains ambiguous. The CDR3 extends over 12 amino acids. CDR1 is SGHDT and CDR2 is YYEEEE in the germline V gene. V lost 7 bases and J 4 bases, leaving 11 bases between the germline ends. CDR3 in amino acids: CASFYGVTEAFF. In nucleotides, the CDR3 is TGTGCCAGCTTCTATGGGGTCACTGAAGCTTTCTTT.

This chain links TRBV7-3 with TRBJ2-3, with D possibly TRBD2 on 6 matching bases. Trimming left V 3 bases short and J 4 bases short, with 14 bases between. This CDR3 has 15 residues. Germline values: CDR1 SGHTA, CDR2 FQGTGA. The CDR3 bases are TGTGCCAGCAGCTTGACGGGGGTAATCGCAGATACGCAGTATTTT. Protein: CASSLTGVIADTQYF.

The chain couples TRBV3-1 to TRBJ2-6; no clear D. Trimming removed 3 bases at V and 1 base at J, with 19 bases between. The CDR3 is 19 residues long. Germline CDR1 and CDR2: LGHDT and YNNKEL (reference sequence). The CDR3 is CASSHLSFWNLSGANVLTF. The CDR3 DNA is TGTGCCAGCAGCCATCTCTCATTCTGGAACCTATCTGGGGCCAACGTCCTGACTTTC.

The CDR3 is CASSSLQGWSGELFF. DNA of the CDR3: TGTGCCAGCAGCAGCTTACAGGGGTGGTCCGGGGAGCTGTTTTTT. This chain uses TRBV9 with TRBJ2-2, with 7 bases aligning to TRBD1. Germline CDR1 is SGDLS and CDR2 is YYNGEE. The junction had 9 bases not matched to a gene; V was cut back by 4 bases and J by 6 bases. The CDR3 contains 15 residues.